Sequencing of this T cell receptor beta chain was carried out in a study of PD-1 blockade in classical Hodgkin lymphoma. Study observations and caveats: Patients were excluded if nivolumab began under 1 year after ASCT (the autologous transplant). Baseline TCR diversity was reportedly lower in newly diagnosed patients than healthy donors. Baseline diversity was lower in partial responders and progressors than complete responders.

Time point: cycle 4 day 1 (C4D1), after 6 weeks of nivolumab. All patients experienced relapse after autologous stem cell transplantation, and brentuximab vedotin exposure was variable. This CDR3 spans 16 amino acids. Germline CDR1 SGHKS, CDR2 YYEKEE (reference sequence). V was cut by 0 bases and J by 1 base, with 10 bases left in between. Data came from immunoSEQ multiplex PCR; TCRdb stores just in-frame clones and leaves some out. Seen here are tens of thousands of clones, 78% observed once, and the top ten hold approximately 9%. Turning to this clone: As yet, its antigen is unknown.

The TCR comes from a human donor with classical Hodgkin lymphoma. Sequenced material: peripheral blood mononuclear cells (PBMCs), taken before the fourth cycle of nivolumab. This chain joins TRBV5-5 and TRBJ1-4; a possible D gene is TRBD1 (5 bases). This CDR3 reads CASSLGYQGTNEKLFF. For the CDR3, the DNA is TGTGCCAGCAGCTTGGGGTATCAGGGAACTAATGAAAAACTGTTTTTT.